The clone carrying this TCR beta chain has a handful of counts. The antigen remains undetermined. The use of a sample-barcoded 5' primer and a J-beta primer mix characterized a second PCR of roughly 6 to 11 cycles. Every molecule of cDNA carried a tag from a template-switch adaptor with 12 random nucleotides. CDR3-containing paired-end reads numbering at least 2.5 million came from each sample. MiXCR, applied by TCRdb to the 5' RACE reads, yields one record per CDR3 protein. The table includes approximately 1.5 million distinct CDR3 sequences, about 45% detected once. Drawing of peripheral blood yielded about 9.8 milliliters from each donor. The data were taken from a study of blood T cells in healthy people across ages. The germline V and J ends were trimmed by 8 bases and 2 bases, with 16 bases remaining between them. The CDR3 length is 15 residues. Looked up from germline, CDR1 is MNHEY and CDR2 is SVGAGI.

Points from the study as a whole: Roughly linear declines in TCR beta diversity per million T cells occurred with age.

What was sequenced was blood. This sequence joins TRBV6-5 and TRBJ1-5; D remains ambiguous. This receptor was identified in a woman younger than 35 in good health. Written as DNA, the CDR3 is TGTGCCAGCGGGAATGTATATGGAGGCAATCAGCCCCAGCATTTT. It codes for CASGNVYGGNQPQHF.